These T cell receptor beta chains were read from a single sample in a study of blood T cell repertoires in COVID-19. Assay used: immunoSEQ multiplex PCR; TCRdb lists only in-frame clones, some missing. The repertoire consists of over 150,000 clones, with around 80% occurring once and the leading ten covering 8% to 9.5%. Sequencing was carried out using peripheral blood. Receptors originate from a man aged 60 to 69 with acute or convalescent COVID-19. The conserved cysteine and the conserved F or W are not part of the CDR3 here. Each record gives: V gene, J gene, CDR3 protein.

v_call: TRBV7-8
j_call: TRBJ2-3
cdr3_aa: ASSLEGAGTGTDTQY

v_call: TRBV5-1
j_call: TRBJ1-5
cdr3_aa: ASSLGSSVGPQH

v_call: TRBV2
j_call: TRBJ2-4
cdr3_aa: ASSVGLRRAKNIQY

v_call: TRBV29-1
j_call: TRBJ2-7
cdr3_aa: SVGSRGPSGYEQY

v_call: TRBV4-3
j_call: TRBJ1-3
cdr3_aa: ASSQDYGGGGNTIY

v_call: TRBV19
j_call: TRBJ2-3
cdr3_aa: ASSMRAGSDTQY

v_call: TRBV3-1/TRBV3-2
j_call: TRBJ1-1
cdr3_aa: ASSPTGANTEAF

v_call: TRBV12-5
j_call: TRBJ1-4
cdr3_aa: ASGSPGGVGLGEKLF

v_call: TRBV10-2
j_call: TRBJ2-4
cdr3_aa: ASSSQGKNIQY

v_call: TRBV29-1
j_call: TRBJ2-7
cdr3_aa: SVEGVTGYSYEQY

v_call: TRBV4-3
j_call: TRBJ1-1
cdr3_aa: ASSQDRGLGTEAF

v_call: TRBV2
j_call: TRBJ1-2
cdr3_aa: ASGAPRVGFGYT

v_call: TRBV4-1
j_call: TRBJ2-1
cdr3_aa: ASSPTESSYNEQF

v_call: TRBV4-1
j_call: TRBJ2-2
cdr3_aa: ASSQVLQTGGPPFPNTGELF

v_call: TRBV7-9
j_call: TRBJ1-1
cdr3_aa: ASSKTANTEAF

v_call: TRBV10-1
j_call: TRBJ1-6
cdr3_aa: ASSEGQGASPLH

v_call: TRBV27
j_call: TRBJ2-3
cdr3_aa: ASSRPGQGYTDTQY

v_call: TRBV6-5
j_call: TRBJ1-1
cdr3_aa: ASTRQVATEAF

v_call: TRBV10-3
j_call: TRBJ2-2
cdr3_aa: AIGAPLTDLTGELF

v_call: TRBV18
j_call: TRBJ2-5
cdr3_aa: ASSPRDSQETQY

v_call: TRBV19
j_call: TRBJ1-2
cdr3_aa: ASSIGRRGNYGYT

v_call: TRBV7-3
j_call: TRBJ2-3
cdr3_aa: ASSLGTGATDTQY

v_call: TRBV5-5
j_call: TRBJ2-7
cdr3_aa: ASSLRQGAGEQY

v_call: TRBV6-6
j_call: TRBJ1-6
cdr3_aa: ASKQDRGNSPLH

v_call: TRBV7-2
j_call: TRBJ1-5
cdr3_aa: ASSLRGTGGYNGNQPQH

v_call: TRBV7-2
j_call: TRBJ2-5
cdr3_aa: ASSPRQEKETQY

v_call: TRBV3-1/TRBV3-2
j_call: TRBJ2-3
cdr3_aa: ASSQSVASGYTDTQY

v_call: TRBV11-2
j_call: TRBJ2-5
cdr3_aa: ASSPGTGRGETQY

v_call: TRBV6-2/TRBV6-3
j_call: TRBJ2-3
cdr3_aa: ASSYSAGGPSLDTQY

v_call: TRBV5-4
j_call: TRBJ2-1
cdr3_aa: ASTEERGRYNEQF

v_call: TRBV5-4
j_call: TRBJ1-1
cdr3_aa: ASSLDQGAPEAF

v_call: TRBV19
j_call: TRBJ2-3
cdr3_aa: ASSFSRGQGTDTQY

v_call: TRBV3-1/TRBV3-2
j_call: TRBJ1-6
cdr3_aa: ASSTGQGYSPLH

v_call: TRBV4-1
j_call: TRBJ1-5
cdr3_aa: ASSQVGAREGNQPQH

v_call: TRBV29-1
j_call: TRBJ2-7
cdr3_aa: SASKGQTYEQY

v_call: TRBV7-2
j_call: TRBJ2-3
cdr3_aa: ASSLAAGLAFPDTQY

v_call: TRBV7-3
j_call: TRBJ2-1
cdr3_aa: ASSPAGGPYNEQF

v_call: TRBV24-1
j_call: TRBJ2-4
cdr3_aa: ATSDPGPGKNIQY

v_call: TRBV7-3
j_call: TRBJ2-1
cdr3_aa: ASSLIVSSGYNEQF

v_call: TRBV6-4
j_call: TRBJ2-2
cdr3_aa: ASSDSTSGGAGELF

v_call: TRBV7-9
j_call: TRBJ1-5
cdr3_aa: ASSSVRGRGNQPQH

v_call: TRBV7-8
j_call: TRBJ1-1
cdr3_aa: ASTFWRGSNTEAF

v_call: TRBV11-2
j_call: TRBJ1-5
cdr3_aa: ASSLDAIGATPQH

v_call: TRBV15
j_call: TRBJ2-5
cdr3_aa: ATSISAGEGETQY

v_call: TRBV12-3/TRBV12-4
j_call: TRBJ1-1
cdr3_aa: ASSLTGSAEAF

v_call: TRBV7-8
j_call: TRBJ1-5
cdr3_aa: ASSSGYSNQPQH

v_call: TRBV6-5
j_call: TRBJ1-2
cdr3_aa: ASSRDRAHYGYT

v_call: TRBV18
j_call: TRBJ1-1
cdr3_aa: ASSPRQPGRGTEAF

v_call: TRBV4-2
j_call: TRBJ1-5
cdr3_aa: ASSQENRDQPQH

v_call: TRBV7-8
j_call: TRBJ1-5
cdr3_aa: ASSTLSGQVNNQPQH

v_call: TRBV11-2
j_call: TRBJ2-7
cdr3_aa: ASSSHQDEQY

v_call: TRBV24-1
j_call: TRBJ2-5
cdr3_aa: ATSDRTEYQETQY

v_call: TRBV28
j_call: TRBJ1-1
cdr3_aa: ASKGNTEAF